A selection of T cell receptor beta chains follows, all from one sample in a study of blood T cell repertoires in COVID-19. Clones were read by immunoSEQ multiplex PCR, and TCRdb kept only the in-frame ones, dropping some. The repertoire includes about 230,000 clones, around 83% of them detected once, and just under 7.5% sits in the top ten. The sequenced sample was peripheral blood. The source is a woman between 45 and 60 years old with acute or convalescent COVID-19. CDR3s leave out the opening cysteine and the closing phenylalanine or tryptophan. Fields, in order: V gene, CDR3 protein.

TRBV15 | ATSANRVREQY
TRBV19 | ASSNRDSQETQY
TRBV4-1 | ASSQDMTGSGYT
TRBV7-2 | ASSFTGTGADEQY
TRBV7-9 | ASSLRDRGHYGYT
TRBV9 | ASSPSRGYIQETQY
TRBV10-3 | AISPTGYEQY
TRBV29-1 | SVGSDIPDQPQH
TRBV2 | ASSRGTSNQPQH
TRBV28 | ASSLGRNNSPLH
TRBV2 | ASTTTHPRTEAF
TRBV6-5 | ASSLMGANEKLF
TRBV11-3 | ASSPRAGDYNEQF
TRBV14 | ASSQEDFGTANSPLH
TRBV24-1 | ATSGSYGYT
TRBV2 | ASSRTGAGQPQH
TRBV7-8 | ASSPRQGAAYEQY
TRBV3-1/TRBV3-2 | ASSPLAGTYEQY
TRBV9 | ASSVAGGIYNEQF
TRBV24-1 | ATSVNGEQY
TRBV5-1 | ASSGQGAQTGELF
TRBV28 | ASSQGYEQY
TRBV9 | ASSPQGAGRGYT
TRBV9 | ASSPRQGTGNTIY
TRBV29-1 | SVVLGVTYEQY
TRBV6-5 | ASSLQGEEETQY
TRBV29-1 | SAHRGYEQY
TRBV19 | ASSTRQGGNEQF
TRBV12-3/TRBV12-4 | ASSRGIGYGYT
TRBV5-1 | ASSLEGALGGYT
TRBV3-1/TRBV3-2 | ASGGGPLYGYT